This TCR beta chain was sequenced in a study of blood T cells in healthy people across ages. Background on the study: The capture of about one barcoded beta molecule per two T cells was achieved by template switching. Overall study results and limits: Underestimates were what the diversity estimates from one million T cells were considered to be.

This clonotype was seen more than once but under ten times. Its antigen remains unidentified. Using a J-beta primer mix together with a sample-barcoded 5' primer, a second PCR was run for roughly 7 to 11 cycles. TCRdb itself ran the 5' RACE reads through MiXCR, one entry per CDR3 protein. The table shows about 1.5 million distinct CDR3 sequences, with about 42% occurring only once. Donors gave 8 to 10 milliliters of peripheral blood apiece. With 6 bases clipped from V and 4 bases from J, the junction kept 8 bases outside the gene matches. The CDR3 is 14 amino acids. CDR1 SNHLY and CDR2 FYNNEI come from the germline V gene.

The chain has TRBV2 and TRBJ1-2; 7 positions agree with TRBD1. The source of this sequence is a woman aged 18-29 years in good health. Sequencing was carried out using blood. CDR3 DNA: TGTGCCAGCAGACCGGGACAGAACCCCTATGGCTACACCTTC. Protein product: CASRPGQNPYGYTF.